This record covers a single TCR beta chain. Its antigen is currently unknown. The data derive from a study of PD-1 blockade in classical Hodgkin lymphoma. Across the whole study: Nivolumab 3 mg/kg was given intravenously every 2 weeks.

Whole-study results and caveats: Newly diagnosed patients and complete responders had comparable diversity at baseline.

V gave up 2 bases and J gave up 4 bases, with 14 bases separating them. The CDR3 extends over 15 amino acids. Per germline, CDR1 MNHNY and CDR2 SVGAGI (reference sequence). Time point indicated: cycle 4 day 1 (C4D1), after 5 to 7 weeks of nivolumab. Relapses following autologous stem cell transplantation were seen in all patients, with brentuximab vedotin exposure varying. Complete response, partial response or progressive disease was recorded as best response. Here immunoSEQ multiplex PCR was the method, and the copy in TCRdb shows in-frame clones only, minus some. The sample carries about 24,000 clones, 84% recorded once.

This material consisted of peripheral blood mononuclear cells (PBMCs), taken before the fourth cycle of nivolumab. This sequence joins TRBV6-6 and TRBJ1-1; perhaps TRBD1 as D (6 bases). The clonotype was recovered from a human donor with classical Hodgkin lymphoma. The CDR3 loop reads CASSYKGEGGTEAFF. The CDR3 DNA follows: TGTGCCAGCAGTTACAAGGGGGAAGGAGGCACTGAAGCTTTCTTT.